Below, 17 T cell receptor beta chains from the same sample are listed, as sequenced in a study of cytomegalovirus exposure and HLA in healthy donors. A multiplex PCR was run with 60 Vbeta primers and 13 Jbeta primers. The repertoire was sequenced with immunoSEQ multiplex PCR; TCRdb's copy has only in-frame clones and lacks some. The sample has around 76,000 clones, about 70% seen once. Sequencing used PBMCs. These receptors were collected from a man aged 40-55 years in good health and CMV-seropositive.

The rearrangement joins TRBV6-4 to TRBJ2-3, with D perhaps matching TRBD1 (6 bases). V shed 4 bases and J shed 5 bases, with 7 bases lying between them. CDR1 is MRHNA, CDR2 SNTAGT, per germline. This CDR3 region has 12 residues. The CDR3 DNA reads TGTGCCAGCAGTGCAGGGGAAGATACGCAGTATTTT. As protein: CASSAGEDTQYF.

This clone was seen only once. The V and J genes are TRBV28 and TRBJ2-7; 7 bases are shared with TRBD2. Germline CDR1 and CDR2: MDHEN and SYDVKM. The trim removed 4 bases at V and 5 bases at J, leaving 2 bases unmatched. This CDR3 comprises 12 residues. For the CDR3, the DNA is TGTGCCAGCAGTTGGGGGAGGGACGAGCAGTACTTC. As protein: CASSWGRDEQYF.

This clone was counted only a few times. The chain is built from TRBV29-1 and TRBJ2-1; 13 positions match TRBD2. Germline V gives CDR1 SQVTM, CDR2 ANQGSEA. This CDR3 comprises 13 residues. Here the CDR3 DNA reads TGCAGTCTCTCCGTACTAGCGGGAGGGCCACTGTTCTTC. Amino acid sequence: CSLSVLAGGPLFF.

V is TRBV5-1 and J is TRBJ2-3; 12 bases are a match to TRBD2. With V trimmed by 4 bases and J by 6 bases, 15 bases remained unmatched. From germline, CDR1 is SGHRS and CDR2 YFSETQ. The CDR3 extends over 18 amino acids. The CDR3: CASSLLAGGRFSADTQYF. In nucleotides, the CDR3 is TGCGCCAGCAGCCTCCTAGCGGGGGGGCGTTTTTCGGCTGATACGCAGTATTTT.

The CDR3 loop is CASSGTFDEQYF. DNA of the CDR3: TGTGCCAGCAGCGGGACTTTCGACGAGCAGTACTTC. The chain carries TRBV5-6 and TRBJ2-7, with D possibly TRBD2 on 6 matching bases. The CDR3 is 12 residues long. Germline V CDR1 and CDR2: SGHDT, YYEEEE. V lost 4 bases and J 5 bases, leaving 10 bases between the germline ends.

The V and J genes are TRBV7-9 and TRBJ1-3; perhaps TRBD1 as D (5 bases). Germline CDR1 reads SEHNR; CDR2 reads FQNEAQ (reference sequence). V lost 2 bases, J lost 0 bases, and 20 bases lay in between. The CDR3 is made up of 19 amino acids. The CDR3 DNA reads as TGTGCCAGCAGCTTAAATTTGGCCTGGAGGGGAAACTCTGGAAACACCATATATTTT. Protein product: CASSLNLAWRGNSGNTIYF.

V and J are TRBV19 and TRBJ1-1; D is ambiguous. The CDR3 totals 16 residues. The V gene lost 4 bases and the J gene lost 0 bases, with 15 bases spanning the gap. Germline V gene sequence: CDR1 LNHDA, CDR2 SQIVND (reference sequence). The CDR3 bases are TGTGCCAGTAGTACTAAATACAAGACACTGAACACTGAAGCTTTCTTT. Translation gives CASSTKYKTLNTEAFF.

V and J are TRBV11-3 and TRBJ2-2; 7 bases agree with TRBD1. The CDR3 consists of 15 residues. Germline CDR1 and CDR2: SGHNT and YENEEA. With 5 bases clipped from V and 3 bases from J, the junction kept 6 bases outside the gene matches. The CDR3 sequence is CASSPTGQYTGELFF. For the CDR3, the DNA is TGTGCCAGCAGCCCCACGGGACAGTACACCGGGGAGCTGTTTTTT.

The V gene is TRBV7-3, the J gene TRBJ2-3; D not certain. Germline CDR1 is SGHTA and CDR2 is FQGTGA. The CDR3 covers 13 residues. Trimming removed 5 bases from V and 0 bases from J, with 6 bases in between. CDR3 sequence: CASSPPSTDTQYF. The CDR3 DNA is TGTGCCAGCAGCCCCCCGAGCACAGATACGCAGTATTTT.

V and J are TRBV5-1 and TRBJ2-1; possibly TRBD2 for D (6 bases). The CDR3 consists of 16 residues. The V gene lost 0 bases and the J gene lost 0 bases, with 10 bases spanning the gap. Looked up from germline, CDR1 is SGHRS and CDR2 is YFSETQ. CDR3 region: CASSLGPGVSYNEQFF. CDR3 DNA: TGCGCCAGCAGCTTGGGACCGGGAGTCTCCTACAATGAGCAGTTCTTC.

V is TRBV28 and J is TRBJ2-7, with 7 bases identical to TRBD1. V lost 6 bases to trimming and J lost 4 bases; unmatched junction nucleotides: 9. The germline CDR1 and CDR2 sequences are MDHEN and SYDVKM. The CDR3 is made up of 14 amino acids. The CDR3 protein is CASRPTGKEYEQYF. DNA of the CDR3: TGTGCCAGCAGACCGACAGGGAAGGAGTACGAGCAGTACTTC. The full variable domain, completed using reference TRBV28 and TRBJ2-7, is DVKVTQSSRYLVKRTGEKVFLECVQDMDHENMFWYRQDPGLGLRLIYFSYDVKMKEKGDIPEGYSVSREKKERFSLILESASTNQTSMYLCASRPTGKEYEQYFGPGTRLTVT.

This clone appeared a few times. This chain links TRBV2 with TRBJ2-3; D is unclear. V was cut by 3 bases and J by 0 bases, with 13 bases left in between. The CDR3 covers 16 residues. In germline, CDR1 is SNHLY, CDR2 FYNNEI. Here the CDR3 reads CASSEGRFSSTDTQYF. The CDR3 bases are TGTGCCAGCAGTGAGGGCAGGTTCTCTAGCACAGATACGCAGTATTTT.

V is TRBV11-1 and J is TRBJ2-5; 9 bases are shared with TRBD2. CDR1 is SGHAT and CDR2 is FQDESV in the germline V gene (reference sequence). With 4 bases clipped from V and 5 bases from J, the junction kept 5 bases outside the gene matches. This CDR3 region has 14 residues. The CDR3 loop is CASSSWTSVETQYF. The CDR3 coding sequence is TGTGCCAGCAGCTCCTGGACTAGCGTCGAGACCCAGTACTTC.

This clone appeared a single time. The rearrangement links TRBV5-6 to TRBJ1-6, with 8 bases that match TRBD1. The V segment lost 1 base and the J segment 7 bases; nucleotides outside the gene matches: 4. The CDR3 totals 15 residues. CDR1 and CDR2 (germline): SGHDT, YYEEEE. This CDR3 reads CASSLPGTGNSPLHF. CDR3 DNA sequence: TGTGCCAGCAGCTTGCCCGGGACAGGAAATTCACCCCTCCACTTT.

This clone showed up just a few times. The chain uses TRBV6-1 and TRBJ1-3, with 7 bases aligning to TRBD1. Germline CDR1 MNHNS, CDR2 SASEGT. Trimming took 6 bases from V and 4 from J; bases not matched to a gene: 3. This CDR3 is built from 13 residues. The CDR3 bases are TGTGCCAGCAGACAGGGGTCGGGAAACACCATATATTTT. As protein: CASRQGSGNTIYF.

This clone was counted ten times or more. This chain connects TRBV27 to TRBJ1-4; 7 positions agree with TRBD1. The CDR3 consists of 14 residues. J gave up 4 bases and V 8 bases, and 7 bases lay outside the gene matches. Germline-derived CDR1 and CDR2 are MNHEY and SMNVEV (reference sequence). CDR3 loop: CASRPTGNNEKLFF. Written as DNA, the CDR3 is TGTGCCAGCCGCCCGACAGGGAATAATGAAAAACTGTTTTTT. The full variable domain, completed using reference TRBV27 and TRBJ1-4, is EAQVTQNPRYLITVTGKKLTVTCSQNMNHEYMSWYRQDPGLGLRQIYYSMNVEVTDKGDVPEGYKVSRKEKRNFPLILESPSPNQTSLYFCASRPTGNNEKLFFGSGTQLSVL.

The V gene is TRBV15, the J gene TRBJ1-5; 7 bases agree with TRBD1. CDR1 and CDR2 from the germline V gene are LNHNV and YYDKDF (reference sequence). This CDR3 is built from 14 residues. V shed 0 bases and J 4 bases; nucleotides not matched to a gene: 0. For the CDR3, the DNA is TGTGCCACCAGCAGAGACAGGGGGAATCAGCCCCAGCATTTT. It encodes CATSRDRGNQPQHF.